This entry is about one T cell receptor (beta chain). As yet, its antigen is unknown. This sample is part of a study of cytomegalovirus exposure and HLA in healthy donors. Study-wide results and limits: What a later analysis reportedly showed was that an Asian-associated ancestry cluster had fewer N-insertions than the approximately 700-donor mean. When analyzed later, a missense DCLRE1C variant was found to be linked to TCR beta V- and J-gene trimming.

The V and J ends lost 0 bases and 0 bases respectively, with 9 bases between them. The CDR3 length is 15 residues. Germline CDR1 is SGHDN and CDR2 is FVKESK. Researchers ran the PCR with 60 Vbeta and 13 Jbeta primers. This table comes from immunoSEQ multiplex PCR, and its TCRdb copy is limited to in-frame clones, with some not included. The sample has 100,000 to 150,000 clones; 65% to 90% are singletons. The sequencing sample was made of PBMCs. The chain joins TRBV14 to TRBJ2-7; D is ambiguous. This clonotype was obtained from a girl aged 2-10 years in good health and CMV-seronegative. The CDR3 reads CASSQDRHSSYEQYF. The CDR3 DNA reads TGTGCCAGCAGCCAAGATCGCCACAGCTCCTACGAGCAGTACTTC. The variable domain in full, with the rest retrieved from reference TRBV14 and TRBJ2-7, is EAGVTQFPSHSVIEKGQTVTLRCDPISGHDNLYWYRRVMGKEIKFLLHFVKESKQDESGMPNNRFLAERTGGTYSTLKVQPAELEDSGVYFCASSQDRHSSYEQYFGPGTRLTVT.